A single sample is the source of the 21 T cell receptor beta chains below, sequenced in a study of T cells expressing NK-cell markers. Reprocessing the 5' RACE reads, TCRdb reports a single entry for every CDR3 protein and omits DNA. The data show a few hundred thousand distinct CDR3 sequences, and the top ten clones hold around 4%. Sequenced input: blood T cells: a sorted CD56 or NKG2C T cell subset, CD4+ or CD8+ T cells, or bulk PBMC T cells (not recorded which). These receptors all come from a man aged 18 to 29 in good health.

The gene calls are TRBV18 and TRBJ2-2; TCRdb outputs TRBD1, but without DNA this stays unchecked. Germline V gene sequence: CDR1 KGHSH, CDR2 LQKENI. The CDR3 is made up of 16 amino acids. The CDR3 here is CASSPSATGSFGELFF.

The chain is built from TRBV29-1 and TRBJ1-2; TCRdb's assignment of TRBD1 cannot be checked, as there is no DNA. Germline lookup yields CDR1 SQVTM and CDR2 ANQGSEA. The CDR3 has 14 amino acids. The CDR3: CSVERGRGGFGYTF.

The chain employs TRBV7-3 and TRBJ2-3; lacking DNA, the TRBD2 call made by TCRdb goes unchecked. The CDR3 is 18 residues long. Germline CDR1 SGHTA, CDR2 FQGTGA. The CDR3 here is CASSSAGLATASTDTQYF.

The chain links TRBV5-1 to TRBJ2-3; the TCRdb D gene call, TRBD2, has no DNA to confirm it. CDR3 length: 16 amino acids. Germline-derived CDR1 and CDR2 are SGHRS and YFSETQ. CDR3 in amino acids: CASSLPAGKEADTQYF.

V gene TRBV9 combines with J gene TRBJ2-7. The germline CDR1 and CDR2 sequences are SGDLS and YYNGEE. This CDR3 comprises 15 residues. The CDR3 spells CASSVAPEISYEQYF.

The V and J genes are TRBV19 and TRBJ2-1. Germline V gene lookup returns CDR1 LNHDA and CDR2 SQIVND (reference sequence). The CDR3 is 12 amino acids. The CDR3: CASQSTYNEQFF.

The V call is TRBV4-2, the J call TRBJ2-1; TCRdb names TRBD1, which stays unverified in the absence of DNA. Germline CDR1 LGHNA, CDR2 YNFKEQ. The length of the CDR3 is 15 residues. The CDR3 loop is CASSQEHRGSSKQFF.

The chain carries TRBV9 and TRBJ2-5. In germline, CDR1 is SGDLS, CDR2 YYNGEE. The CDR3 has 14 amino acids. The CDR3 reads CASSSEVSQETQYF. Combining the CDR3 with reference TRBV9 and TRBJ2-5 gives the whole variable domain DSGVTQTPKHLITATGQRVTLRCSPRSGDLSVYWYQQSLDQGLQFLIQYYNGEERAKGNILERFSAQQFPDLHSELNLSSLELGDSALYFCASSSEVSQETQYFGPGTRLLVL.

This chain uses TRBV20-1 with TRBJ1-4; the TCRdb call, TRBD1, lacks DNA for checking. The germline V gene has CDR1 DFQATT and CDR2 SNEGSKA (reference sequence). This CDR3 has 13 residues. The CDR3 protein is CSASRQGWLKLFF.

V is TRBV6-5 and J is TRBJ2-1. The CDR3 has 15 residues. The germline gives CDR1 MNHEY, CDR2 SVGAGI. CDR3 protein: CASSSRKGSYNEQFF.

The V gene is TRBV5-1, the J gene TRBJ2-7. The CDR3 sequence is 15 residues long. CDR1 is SGHRS and CDR2 is YFSETQ in the germline V gene. CDR3: CASSVSPGWLGEQYF.

The V call is TRBV7-9, the J call TRBJ2-2. From germline, CDR1 is SEHNR and CDR2 FQNEAQ (reference sequence). The CDR3 runs to 15 residues. The CDR3 sequence is CASSLAGRSTGELFF. The entire variable domain, with the rest obtained from reference TRBV7-9 and TRBJ2-2, is as follows: DTGVSQNPRHKITKRGQNVTFRCDPISEHNRLYWYRQTLGQGPEFLTYFQNEAQLEKSRLLSDRFSAERPKGSFSTLEIQRTEQGDSAMYLCASSLAGRSTGELFFGEGSRLTVL.

The chain uses TRBV9 and TRBJ2-1; TCRdb selects TRBD2, and the lack of DNA leaves this call unchecked. The V gene's germline CDR1 is SGDLS and CDR2 YYNGEE. The CDR3 consists of 15 residues. The CDR3 loop is CASSAGLAGGLGVFF.

The V and J genes are TRBV18 and TRBJ1-3. The germline V gene has CDR1 KGHSH and CDR2 LQKENI. The CDR3 totals 13 residues. CDR3 sequence reads: CASSRGLGNTIYF.

The rearrangement links TRBV29-1 to TRBJ1-1; TCRdb's D call, TRBD1, is unchecked because there is no DNA. The germline V gene encodes CDR1 SQVTM and CDR2 ANQGSEA. The CDR3 covers 14 residues. The chain's CDR3 is CSVVPDSPNTEAFF. Supplemented by reference TRBV29-1 and TRBJ1-1, the full variable domain reads SAVISQKPSRDICQRGTSLTIQCQVDSQVTMMFWYRQQPGQSLTLIATANQGSEATYESGFVIDKFPISRPNLTFSTLTVSNMSPEDSSIYLCSVVPDSPNTEAFFGQGTRLTVV.

This rearrangement joins TRBV7-8 to TRBJ2-7; TCRdb calls TRBD1, which cannot be checked without DNA. There are 15 residues in the CDR3. Germline CDR1 and CDR2: SGHVS and FQNEAQ. The CDR3 region is CASSLTRDRVDEQYF.

This sequence joins TRBV10-3 and TRBJ2-2; TCRdb indicates TRBD1, and absent DNA this call remains unverified. CDR3 length: 16 amino acids. Germline V gene data show CDR1 as ENHRY and CDR2 as SYGVKD. CDR3 sequence reads: CAISPRGQFTAGELFF.

The rearrangement links TRBV5-6 to TRBJ2-6; TCRdb's D gene call, TRBD2, goes unchecked for lack of DNA. The CDR3 contains 16 residues. The germline V gene has CDR1 SGHDT and CDR2 YYEEEE. CDR3 sequence reads: CASSSWALSGANVLTF.

The rearrangement links TRBV12-3 or TRBV12-4 to TRBJ2-7; TCRdb indicates TRBD1, and absent DNA this call remains unverified. This CDR3 region has 13 residues. The CDR3 here is CASSLGSQGGQYF.

The chain uses TRBV18 and TRBJ1-1; as DNA is missing, the TRBD1 call by TCRdb cannot be tested. The CDR3 totals 16 residues. The V gene's germline CDR1 is KGHSH and CDR2 LQKENI. The CDR3 sequence: CASSPLDRTLNTEAFF. The variable domain in full, completed from reference TRBV18 and TRBJ1-1, reads NAGVMQNPRHLVRRRGQEARLRCSPMKGHSHVYWYRQLPEEGLKFMVYLQKENIIDESGMPKERFSAEFPKEGPSILRIQQVVRGDSAAYFCASSPLDRTLNTEAFFGQGTRLTVV.

This chain links TRBV11-2 with TRBJ2-5; TCRdb picks TRBD1, but there is no DNA to check that call. The CDR3 is made up of 16 amino acids. The germline CDR1 and CDR2 sequences are SGHAT and FQNNGV. The CDR3 spells CASSLRPGRGQETQYF.